This entry lists 9 T cell receptor beta chains sequenced from one sample in a study of metastatic and nonmetastatic thyroid tumors. The entire patient cohort was treatment-naive prior to thyroid surgery. TCRdb ran MiXCR on the PCR reads. Of tens of thousands of clones listed, roughly 4% were seen once; the top ten hold 7.5% to 10%. The sequenced material came from blood. The receptors come from a female donor with papillary thyroid cancer or a benign thyroid nodule (not recorded which). Some clones in this sample may be carry-over from other donors' samples.

This clone was observed a handful of times. The V gene is TRBV6-1, the J gene TRBJ2-3; D call uncertain. The CDR3 sequence is 11 residues long. Germline V gene lookup returns CDR1 MNHNS and CDR2 SASEGT. Trimming removed 5 bases from V and 4 bases from J, with 4 bases in between. The CDR3 region is CASSLADTQYF. In nucleotides, the CDR3 is TGTGCCAGCAGTCTTGCAGATACGCAGTATTTT.

At least ten counts were recorded for this clone. This rearrangement joins TRBV4-1 to TRBJ2-3; D is perhaps TRBD1 (5 bases). The CDR3 has 14 amino acids. Trimming pared 8 bases from V and 7 bases from J, leaving 19 bases between. Per germline, CDR1 MGHRA and CDR2 YSYEKL. The CDR3 sequence: CASSFRVGKNTQYF. CDR3 DNA: TGCGCCAGCTCTTTCAGGGTGGGGAAAAATACGCAGTATTTT.

As regards this clone: At one end, the junction sequence differs from germline, possibly due to a read error. The chain recombines TRBV9 with TRBJ2-7; 8 bases line up with TRBD2. The CDR3 length is 15 residues. The germline CDR1 and CDR2 sequences are SGDLS and YYNGEE. CDR3 coding DNA: TGTGCCAGCAGCCCCCCCGGTCGGGAGGGTTACGGGCAGTACTTC. As protein: CASSPPGREGYGQYF.

This clone is categorized as medium-sized (0.01 to 0.1%). V usage is TRBV6-2 or TRBV6-3 and J usage is TRBJ1-2; perhaps TRBD1 as D (6 bases). This CDR3 has 14 amino acids. Germline lookup yields CDR1 MNHEY and CDR2 SVGEGT. V dropped 2 bases and J dropped 4 bases, with 11 bases sitting between them. This CDR3 is CASSYRDRIYGYTF. CDR3 nucleotide sequence: TGTGCCAGCAGTTACCGCGACAGGATCTATGGCTACACCTTC.

The chain combines TRBV3-1 with TRBJ1-1, with D possibly matching TRBD1 (5 bases). This CDR3 region has 23 residues. Germline V lookup: CDR1 LGHDT, CDR2 YNNKEL (reference sequence). V was shortened by 3 bases and J by 1 base, with 36 bases between the two germline ends. The CDR3: CASSQRFLGYQHFKGLGNTEAFF. CDR3 bases: TGTGCCAGCAGCCAGAGATTCCTCGGATATCAACATTTTAAGGGGTTAGGGAACACTGAAGCTTTCTTT.

The chain joins TRBV6-2 or TRBV6-3 to TRBJ2-1; 8 nucleotides match TRBD1. Unmatched junction bases numbered 5, after V lost 6 bases and J lost 7 bases. CDR3 length equals 13 residues. In germline, CDR1 is MNHEY, CDR2 SVGEGT. The CDR3 region is CASRGTGGNEQFF. The CDR3 DNA reads TGTGCCAGCAGGGGGACAGGTGGGAATGAGCAGTTCTTC.

There are a few counts of this clone. The chain is built from TRBV28 and TRBJ1-2; D may be TRBD1 (6 bases). Germline V gene lookup returns CDR1 MDHEN and CDR2 SYDVKM. The CDR3 contains 14 residues. V lost 3 bases to trimming and J lost 3 bases, with 11 bases between them. The CDR3 is CASSFGGSYYGYTF. Here the CDR3 DNA reads TGTGCCAGCAGTTTCGGGGGCAGCTACTATGGCTACACCTTC.

The V gene is TRBV28, the J gene TRBJ2-7, with a weak D call TRBD2 (5 bases). CDR1 is MDHEN, CDR2 SYDVKM, per germline. V lost 7 bases and J 2 bases, leaving 18 bases between the germline ends. The CDR3 sequence is 15 residues long. CDR3 bases: TGTGCCAGCATCGGCCGACTACCCGGGGCCTACGAGCAGTACTTC. Translated, it gives CASIGRLPGAYEQYF.

Judged by abundance, this clone is medium-sized. This sequence joins TRBV28 and TRBJ2-7; D is perhaps TRBD1 or TRBD2 (6 bases each). Trimming cost V 6 bases and J 5 bases, with 17 bases left between them. The CDR3 runs to 14 residues. The germline CDR1 and CDR2 sequences are MDHEN and SYDVKM. The CDR3 nucleotides read TGTGCCAGCAGACACAGGGAGGTTTTTAACGAGCAGTACTTC. It codes for CASRHREVFNEQYF.